This T cell receptor beta chain came from a study of control samples from healthy donors and cancer patients. Generated by immunoSEQ multiplex PCR, the TCRdb table keeps only in-frame clones and is missing some. The table has about 59,000 clones, roughly 90% seen once. V was clipped by 5 bases and J by 4 bases; unmatched bases: 4. The germline V gene has CDR1 SGHAT and CDR2 FQNNGV. CDR3 length: 15 amino acids. Sequenced sample: PBMCs. The TCR sequence derives from a middle-aged man with colorectal cancer. The chain recombines TRBV11-2 with TRBJ1-5, with 11 positions matching TRBD1. The CDR3 region has the DNA TGTGCCAGCAGCAAAGGGACAGGGGGTAATCAGCCCCAGCATTTT. It yields the protein CASSKGTGGNQPQHF.